The 21 T cell receptor beta chains given below trace back to one sample, sequenced in a study of T cell changes during pregnancy in multiple sclerosis (dated by TCRdb to the late 2010s). Library preparation used the immunoSEQ multiplex PCR assay. TCRdb stores this immuneACCESS table with in-frame sequences only. Part of the clones is absent; in the studies checked, under half of the shortfall reflects unresolved V genes, and no reason is known for the rest. For this sample the table gives about 40,000 clones, of which about 93% were detected only once. The leading ten clones occupy about 0.45% of the sample. The material was CD4+ T cells from peripheral blood mononuclear cells, obtained in the third trimester of pregnancy. These receptors came from a female donor with multiple sclerosis, enrolled in a pregnancy study.

The rearrangement joins TRBV6-6 to TRBJ1-5; D not certain. From germline, CDR1 is MNHNY and CDR2 SVGAGI (reference sequence). V dropped 2 bases and J dropped 0 bases, with 5 bases sitting between them. This CDR3 has 14 amino acids. The CDR3 loop reads CASSYVNSNQPQHF. The CDR3 DNA is TGTGCCAGCAGTTACGTAAATAGCAATCAGCCCCAGCATTTT.

The genes are TRBV13 and TRBJ2-1, with D possibly being TRBD1 (5 bases). Germline lookup yields CDR1 PRHDT and CDR2 FYEKMQ (reference sequence). V was clipped by 3 bases and J by 2 bases, with 11 bases between them. The CDR3 has 15 residues. Here the CDR3 reads CASSFNQGTYNEQFF. Here the CDR3 DNA reads TGTGCCAGCAGCTTTAACCAGGGAACCTACAATGAGCAGTTCTTC.

The CDR3 DNA reads as TGTGCCAGCAGCTACCGGGACAGGAAATCCTTGGGGGAAGCTTTCTTT. Amino acids: CASSYRDRKSLGEAFF. This chain links TRBV5-8 with TRBJ1-1; 8 nucleotides line up with TRBD1. Germline V gene sequence: CDR1 SGHTS, CDR2 YDEGEE. The ends lost 3 bases at V and 8 bases at J; junction bases unmatched: 15. The CDR3 is 16 amino acids.

The V and J genes are TRBV7-9 and TRBJ1-2, with 8 bases lining up with TRBD1. Germline V gene lookup returns CDR1 SEHNR and CDR2 FQNEAQ (reference sequence). The CDR3 consists of 12 residues. Losses at the gene ends were 5 bases for V and 12 bases for J; bases not matched to a gene: 8. DNA for the CDR3: TGTGCCAGCAGCCAGGGGGCAGGGGTTAACACCTTC. The encoded protein is CASSQGAGVNTF.

This clone has just one count. This chain uses TRBV4-1 with TRBJ2-3, with 16 bases that match TRBD2. V was pared by 1 base and J by 0 bases, with 4 bases of the junction left unmatched. The CDR3 length is 19 residues. Germline values: CDR1 MGHRA, CDR2 YSYEKL. CDR3 in amino acids: CASSQGGLAGGSSTDTQYF. DNA of the CDR3: TGCGCCAGCAGCCAAGGGGGACTAGCGGGGGGGTCTAGCACAGATACGCAGTATTTT.

V and J are TRBV6-6 and TRBJ2-7, with a tentative D call TRBD2 (5 bases). Germline V gene lookup returns CDR1 MNHNY and CDR2 SVGAGI (reference sequence). This CDR3 has 12 residues. V was trimmed by 8 bases and J by 3 bases, leaving 11 bases between them. Here the CDR3 DNA reads TGTGCCAGCCGGACTGGGGACTACGAGCAGTACTTC. Its protein product is CASRTGDYEQYF.

The chain uses TRBV6-1 and TRBJ2-7; 7 nucleotides agree with TRBD2. The CDR3 contains 15 residues. The germline V gene has CDR1 MNHNS and CDR2 SASEGT. The J segment lost 5 bases and the V segment lost 2 bases, leaving 9 bases of the junction unmatched. The CDR3 reads CASSESGGTLDEQYF. The CDR3 bases are TGTGCCAGCAGTGAATCGGGAGGTACTCTCGACGAGCAGTACTTC.

The chain couples TRBV30 to TRBJ1-1; D not certain. V lost 1 base to trimming and J lost 3 bases, with 9 bases between them. The CDR3 length is 13 residues. In germline, CDR1 is GTSNPN, CDR2 SVGIG (reference sequence). CDR3 in DNA: TGTGCCTGGAGTGCAGAACGTGACACTGAAGCTTTCTTT. Encoded protein: CAWSAERDTEAFF.

The chain employs TRBV5-5 and TRBJ1-4; D gene uncertain. Trimming left V 0 bases short and J 8 bases short, with 14 bases between. Looked up from germline, CDR1 is SGHKS and CDR2 is YYEKEE (reference sequence). The length of the CDR3 is 15 residues. CDR3 loop: CASSLETPRSEKLFF. The CDR3 nucleotides are TGTGCCAGCAGCTTGGAGACACCGAGATCGGAAAAACTGTTTTTT.

The V gene is TRBV30, the J gene TRBJ2-3, with D possibly being TRBD1 (5 bases). CDR1 and CDR2 (germline): GTSNPN, SVGIG (reference sequence). V shed 0 bases and J shed 0 bases, with 13 bases lying between them. CDR3 size: 16 residues. For the CDR3, the DNA is TGTGCCTGGAGTGTAAAGGGGCTTACTAGCACAGATACGCAGTATTTT. The encoded protein is CAWSVKGLTSTDTQYF.

The chain uses TRBV19 and TRBJ1-3; 7 bases align to TRBD1. Germline-derived CDR1 and CDR2 are LNHDA and SQIVND (reference sequence). V shed 3 bases and J 1 base; nucleotides not matched to a gene: 6. The CDR3 spans 16 residues. The CDR3 loop is CASSIGRGRSGNTIYF. The CDR3 DNA sequence: TGTGCCAGTAGTATCGGAAGGGGGCGGTCTGGAAACACCATATATTTT.

The V gene is TRBV5-6, the J gene TRBJ1-1; 9 bases map to TRBD1. This CDR3 is built from 16 residues. Germline loops: CDR1 SGHDT, CDR2 YYEEEE. Unmatched junction bases numbered 8, after V lost 1 base and J lost 4 bases. The CDR3 loop reads CASSLPLTGGSTEAFF. The CDR3 nucleotides are TGTGCCAGCAGCTTGCCGCTGACAGGGGGTAGCACTGAAGCTTTCTTT.

This chain connects TRBV5-4 to TRBJ2-1; D gene uncertain. In germline, CDR1 is SGHNT, CDR2 YYREEE (reference sequence). The CDR3 has 12 residues. Trimming removed 3 bases from V and 4 bases from J, with 5 bases in between. This chain's CDR3 is CASSSYYNEQFF. The CDR3 DNA reads as TGTGCCAGCAGCTCGTATTACAATGAGCAGTTCTTC.

In nucleotides, the CDR3 is TGTGCCAGCAGTTTGAGTGGGGGCTTCACAGATACGCAGTATTTT. It is translated as CASSLSGGFTDTQYF. V is TRBV27 and J is TRBJ2-3; D possibly corresponds to TRBD1 (6 bases). CDR3 length equals 15 residues. Between the trimmed V and J ends, which lost 3 bases and 2 bases, there was a span of 12 bases. Germline CDR1 and CDR2: MNHEY and SMNVEV (reference sequence).

The chain couples TRBV10-3 to TRBJ1-1, with 9 bases matching TRBD1. CDR1 is ENHRY and CDR2 is SYGVKD in the germline V gene. This CDR3 is built from 15 residues. V dropped 6 bases and J dropped 1; count of bases not matched to a gene: 6. This CDR3 reads CAIREPGQGNTEAFF. The DNA of the CDR3 is TGTGCCATCAGGGAACCGGGACAGGGGAACACTGAAGCTTTCTTT.

The V and J genes are TRBV19 and TRBJ2-7, with D possibly TRBD2 on 6 matching bases. V lost 3 bases and J lost 4, with 13 bases in between. CDR1 and CDR2 from the germline V gene are LNHDA and SQIVND (reference sequence). The CDR3 is made up of 14 amino acids. The CDR3 DNA follows: TGTGCCAGTAGTATGAGGGCGGGACCTTACGAGCAGTACTTC. Its translation: CASSMRAGPYEQYF.

The chain combines TRBV29-1 with TRBJ2-1; a weak D match, TRBD2 (5 bases). Looked up from germline, CDR1 is SQVTM and CDR2 is ANQGSEA. CDR3 length equals 13 residues. Trimming stripped 4 bases from V and 3 bases from J, with 10 bases between. The CDR3 DNA sequence: TGCAGCGTTGGATCTGGAGGCTACAATGAGCAGTTCTTC. Protein: CSVGSGGYNEQFF.

The chain links TRBV7-9 to TRBJ2-3, with 10 bases lining up with TRBD1. The CDR3 is made up of 14 amino acids. V was clipped by 8 bases and J by 6 bases; unmatched bases: 8. Germline CDR1 is SEHNR and CDR2 is FQNEAQ (reference sequence). CDR3 coding DNA: TGTGCCAGCGGACCCGGGACAGGGGCGGATACGCAGTATTTT. It specifies CASGPGTGADTQYF.

The chain is built from TRBV5-1 and TRBJ1-1; TRBD1 aligns across 8 bases. Looked up from germline, CDR1 is SGHRS and CDR2 is YFSETQ. V lost 8 bases to trimming and J lost 7 bases; unmatched junction nucleotides: 13. The CDR3 sequence is 14 residues long. The CDR3 region is CASVAGTGSLEAFF. The CDR3 coding sequence is TGCGCCAGTGTAGCCGGGACAGGAAGCCTTGAAGCTTTCTTT.

The CDR3 spells CASSWDRVGEQFF. Here the CDR3 DNA reads TGTGCCAGCAGCTGGGACAGGGTTGGTGAGCAGTTCTTC. The chain employs TRBV2 and TRBJ2-1; the match to TRBD1 covers 9 bases. With 6 bases clipped from V and 9 bases from J, the junction kept 6 bases outside the gene matches. Per the germline V gene, CDR1 is SNHLY and CDR2 is FYNNEI. This CDR3 has 13 amino acids.

The genes are TRBV5-1 and TRBJ2-2, with 8 bases matching TRBD1. Germline V lookup: CDR1 SGHRS, CDR2 YFSETQ. The length of the CDR3 is 16 residues. V lost 0 bases to trimming and J lost 0 bases; unmatched junction nucleotides: 1. The CDR3 DNA is TGCGCCAGCAGCTTGGGACAGGGGTCGAACACCGGGGAGCTGTTTTTT. Translated: CASSLGQGSNTGELFF.